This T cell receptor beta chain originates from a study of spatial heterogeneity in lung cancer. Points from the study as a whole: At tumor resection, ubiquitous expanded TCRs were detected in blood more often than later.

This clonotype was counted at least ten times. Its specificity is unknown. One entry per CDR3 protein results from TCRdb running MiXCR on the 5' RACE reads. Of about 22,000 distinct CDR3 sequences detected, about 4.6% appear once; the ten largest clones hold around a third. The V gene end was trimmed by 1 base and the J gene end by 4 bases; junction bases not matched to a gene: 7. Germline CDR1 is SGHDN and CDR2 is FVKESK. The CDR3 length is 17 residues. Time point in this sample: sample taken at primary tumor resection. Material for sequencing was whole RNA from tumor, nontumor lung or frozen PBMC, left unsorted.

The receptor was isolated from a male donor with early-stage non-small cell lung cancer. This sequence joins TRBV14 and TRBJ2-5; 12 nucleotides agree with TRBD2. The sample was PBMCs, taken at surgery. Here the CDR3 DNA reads TGTGCCAGCAGCCAAGCTCCGGGACTAGCGGGCGGAGAGACCCAGTACTTC. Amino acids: CASSQAPGLAGGETQYF.